The rows below give T cell receptor beta chains drawn from one sample of a study of blood T cell repertoires in COVID-19. Profiled with immunoSEQ multiplex PCR; TCRdb holds only in-frame clones, not every one. The sample has tens of thousands of clones; 80% are singletons. The specimen was peripheral blood. The receptors shown here come from a woman aged 70-85 years with acute or convalescent COVID-19. CDR3s include the opening cysteine and the closing phenylalanine or tryptophan. The D gene is left open where the match is weak. A clone size is listed for some rows: how often the clone was seen (once, few, many), or a class if it is expanded.

clone_size: .; d_call: .; j_call: TRBJ1-3; v_call: TRBV27; cdr3_nt: TGTGCCAGCAGCAGGCAGGGGTCTGGAAACACCATATATTTT; cdr3_aa: CASSRQGSGNTIYF
clone_size: few; d_call: TRBD1; j_call: TRBJ1-6; v_call: TRBV2; cdr3_nt: TGTGCCAGCAGTGAACGGGGACAGGGTAATTCACCCCTCCACTTT; cdr3_aa: CASSERGQGNSPLHF
clone_size: .; d_call: TRBD1; j_call: TRBJ1-2; v_call: TRBV7-8; cdr3_nt: TGTGCCAGCAGCTCAGAAAGGACAGGCAAATTCAACTATGGCTACACCTTC; cdr3_aa: CASSSERTGKFNYGYTF
clone_size: .; d_call: TRBD2; j_call: TRBJ2-3; v_call: TRBV6-4; cdr3_nt: TGTGCCAGCAGTGACGGGGGGACTAGCAGAGATACGCAGTATTTT; cdr3_aa: CASSDGGTSRDTQYF
clone_size: .; d_call: TRBD1; j_call: TRBJ1-5; v_call: TRBV19; cdr3_nt: TGTGCCAGTAGTGGGACAGGGGGATCCAATCAGCCCCAGCATTTT; cdr3_aa: CASSGTGGSNQPQHF
clone_size: .; d_call: TRBD1; j_call: TRBJ2-5; v_call: TRBV24-1; cdr3_nt: TGTGCCACCAGTGACGGACAGGAAGAGACCCAGTACTTC; cdr3_aa: CATSDGQEETQYF
clone_size: .; d_call: TRBD1; j_call: TRBJ1-6; v_call: TRBV3-1/TRBV3-2; cdr3_nt: TGTGCCAGCAGGTGGGACAGGGAAGGATCACCCCTCCACTTT; cdr3_aa: CASRWDREGSPLHF
clone_size: .; d_call: .; j_call: TRBJ1-1; v_call: TRBV9; cdr3_nt: TGTGCCAGCAGCGCCCAGGGGTATGGCACTGAAGCTTTCTTT; cdr3_aa: CASSAQGYGTEAFF
clone_size: .; d_call: .; j_call: TRBJ2-7; v_call: TRBV6-5; cdr3_nt: TGTGCCAGCAGTTACTGGGCAGGGGGGACTAGAGAGCAGTACTTC; cdr3_aa: CASSYWAGGTREQYF
clone_size: few; d_call: .; j_call: TRBJ2-2; v_call: TRBV5-1; cdr3_nt: TGCGCCAGCTCGAGACAGGCTCCGGACACCGGGGAGCTGTTTTTT; cdr3_aa: CASSRQAPDTGELFF
clone_size: .; d_call: .; j_call: TRBJ1-1; v_call: TRBV18; cdr3_nt: TGTGCCAGCTCACCCATTTCAACAGGTGGGGACACTGAAGCTTTCTTT; cdr3_aa: CASSPISTGGDTEAFF
clone_size: .; d_call: TRBD1; j_call: TRBJ1-5; v_call: TRBV6-5; cdr3_nt: TGTGCCAGCAGCCGACAGGGGGTTAATCAGCCCCAGCATTTT; cdr3_aa: CASSRQGVNQPQHF
clone_size: few; d_call: TRBD2; j_call: TRBJ2-3; v_call: TRBV7-9; cdr3_nt: TGTGCCAGCAGCCCCGTAAGACTAGCGGGGGGCGCTGGTGATACGCAGTATTTT; cdr3_aa: CASSPVRLAGGAGDTQYF
clone_size: .; d_call: .; j_call: TRBJ1-4; v_call: TRBV6-6; cdr3_nt: TGTGCCAGCAGTTACGTCCAGGGAGGTAATGAAAAACTGTTTTTT; cdr3_aa: CASSYVQGGNEKLFF
clone_size: .; d_call: .; j_call: TRBJ1-1; v_call: TRBV5-5; cdr3_nt: TGTGCCAGCAGCTTGTTTGGAGCCGTGGCTGAAGCTTTCTTT; cdr3_aa: CASSLFGAVAEAFF
clone_size: few; d_call: .; j_call: TRBJ2-1; v_call: TRBV7-2; cdr3_nt: TGTGCCAGCAGAGCAGGGACAAGCTCCTACAATGAGCAGTTCTTC; cdr3_aa: CASRAGTSSYNEQFF
clone_size: .; d_call: TRBD2; j_call: TRBJ2-5; v_call: TRBV9; cdr3_nt: TGTGCCAGCAGCGTATCTCCCACTAGCGTTTTACAAGAGACCCAGTACTTC; cdr3_aa: CASSVSPTSVLQETQYF
clone_size: few; d_call: TRBD1; j_call: TRBJ1-2; v_call: TRBV19; cdr3_nt: TGTGCCAGTAGTAAGATAACAGGGGCCGGAATCTATGGCTACACCTTC; cdr3_aa: CASSKITGAGIYGYTF
clone_size: .; d_call: .; j_call: TRBJ1-2; v_call: TRBV18; cdr3_nt: TGTGCCAGCTCACCACGGTCGACAAATTATGGCTACACCTTC; cdr3_aa: CASSPRSTNYGYTF
clone_size: .; d_call: .; j_call: TRBJ1-1; v_call: TRBV6-5; cdr3_nt: TGTGCCAGCAGTCCCAGGGCTGGTAGCTCTGAAGCTTTCTTT; cdr3_aa: CASSPRAGSSEAFF
clone_size: .; d_call: TRBD1; j_call: TRBJ1-4; v_call: TRBV4-3; cdr3_nt: TGCGCCAGCAGCCAATCCCGGACAGGGTATAATGAAAAACTGTTTTTT; cdr3_aa: CASSQSRTGYNEKLFF
clone_size: few; d_call: TRBD1; j_call: TRBJ2-1; v_call: TRBV6-5; cdr3_nt: TGTGCCAGCAGTCCTTCCGGGACAGGGCAGTTCTTC; cdr3_aa: CASSPSGTGQFF
clone_size: .; d_call: .; j_call: TRBJ1-2; v_call: TRBV19; cdr3_nt: TGTGCCAGTAGTATACGTGGCGGGGATGGCTACACCTTC; cdr3_aa: CASSIRGGDGYTF
clone_size: .; d_call: TRBD1; j_call: TRBJ1-2; v_call: TRBV19; cdr3_nt: TGTGCCAGTAGTAGCCACAGGGGGCCTAACTATGGCTACACCTTC; cdr3_aa: CASSSHRGPNYGYTF
clone_size: .; d_call: .; j_call: TRBJ2-5; v_call: TRBV12-3/TRBV12-4; cdr3_nt: TGTGCCAGCAGCCTCAGCGGCCAAGAGACCCAGTACTTC; cdr3_aa: CASSLSGQETQYF
clone_size: .; d_call: .; j_call: TRBJ1-6; v_call: TRBV11-1; cdr3_nt: TGTGCCAGCAGCTTAGACGTCAGTAATTCACCCCTCCACTTT; cdr3_aa: CASSLDVSNSPLHF
clone_size: .; d_call: TRBD1; j_call: TRBJ1-3; v_call: TRBV15; cdr3_nt: TGTGCCACCAGCAGGTCGGGGCGAGGGACAGGGACTGGAAACACCATATATTTT; cdr3_aa: CATSRSGRGTGTGNTIYF
clone_size: .; d_call: TRBD1; j_call: TRBJ1-2; v_call: TRBV7-9; cdr3_nt: TGTGCCAGCAGCCCCCGACAGGGGGCAAACTATGGCTACACCTTC; cdr3_aa: CASSPRQGANYGYTF
clone_size: .; d_call: TRBD1; j_call: TRBJ2-5; v_call: TRBV7-2; cdr3_nt: TGTGCCAGCAGCTCGGACAGGGTGAGGTCCGAGACCCAGTACTTC; cdr3_aa: CASSSDRVRSETQYF
clone_size: .; d_call: .; j_call: TRBJ1-2; v_call: TRBV19; cdr3_nt: TGTGCCAGTAGTACTAGGACAGCCCACCTCTTC; cdr3_aa: CASSTRTAHLF
clone_size: .; d_call: TRBD1; j_call: TRBJ1-1; v_call: TRBV7-2; cdr3_nt: TGTGCCAGCAGCTCCCATGACAGGGGGCCCACTGAAGCTTTCTTT; cdr3_aa: CASSSHDRGPTEAFF
clone_size: few; d_call: .; j_call: TRBJ1-2; v_call: TRBV6-5; cdr3_nt: TGTGCCAGCAGTTACTCGCAGGGGAAGGGCTACACCTTC; cdr3_aa: CASSYSQGKGYTF
clone_size: few; d_call: .; j_call: TRBJ1-5; v_call: TRBV6-5; cdr3_nt: TGTGCCAGCAGCCCGAGGGTTATCAATCAGCCCCAGCATTTT; cdr3_aa: CASSPRVINQPQHF
clone_size: once; d_call: TRBD2; j_call: TRBJ2-3; v_call: TRBV5-1; cdr3_nt: TGCGCCAGCAGCTTGGTTGCTAGCGGGGGGTCTCAGGCGTATTTT; cdr3_aa: CASSLVASGGSQAYF
clone_size: .; d_call: .; j_call: TRBJ1-4; v_call: TRBV7-9; cdr3_nt: TGTGCCAGCAGCTCTCACAAAACTAATGAAAAACTGTTTTTT; cdr3_aa: CASSSHKTNEKLFF
clone_size: .; d_call: TRBD1; j_call: TRBJ1-1; v_call: TRBV4-3; cdr3_nt: TGCGCCAGCAGCGGGACAGGGGGCTGGGACACTGAAGCTTTCTTT; cdr3_aa: CASSGTGGWDTEAFF
clone_size: .; d_call: TRBD1; j_call: TRBJ1-1; v_call: TRBV27; cdr3_nt: TGTGCCAGCCCAGTAGACCTCAGGGGGCGGAACACTGAAGCTTTCTTT; cdr3_aa: CASPVDLRGRNTEAFF
clone_size: .; d_call: .; j_call: TRBJ2-3; v_call: TRBV9; cdr3_nt: TGTGCCAGCAGCGTAGAGGGGGTGTGGAGCGATACGCAGTATTTT; cdr3_aa: CASSVEGVWSDTQYF
clone_size: .; d_call: .; j_call: TRBJ1-1; v_call: TRBV5-5; cdr3_nt: TGTGCCAGCAGCCGTCAGGGGAACACTGAAGCTTTCTTT; cdr3_aa: CASSRQGNTEAFF
clone_size: .; d_call: .; j_call: TRBJ2-2; v_call: TRBV29-1; cdr3_nt: TGCAGCGGGTTAGGAGGGAACACCGGGGAGCTGTTTTTT; cdr3_aa: CSGLGGNTGELFF
clone_size: once; d_call: .; j_call: TRBJ2-1; v_call: TRBV7-6; cdr3_nt: TGTGCCAGCAGCGCTACTAGCCCCTACAATGAGCAGTTCTTC; cdr3_aa: CASSATSPYNEQFF
clone_size: .; d_call: TRBD1; j_call: TRBJ1-2; v_call: TRBV5-5; cdr3_nt: TGTGCCAGCAGCTTCGGGACAGGGCAGGGCTATGGCTACACCTTC; cdr3_aa: CASSFGTGQGYGYTF
clone_size: .; d_call: TRBD2; j_call: TRBJ2-5; v_call: TRBV4-2; cdr3_nt: TGTGCCAGCAGCCAAGATTTGCGGGGGGCCTTCCAAGAGACCCAGTACTTC; cdr3_aa: CASSQDLRGAFQETQYF